Detailed here is one T cell receptor (beta chain). Its target is unknown. Other nucleotide sequences from this sample produce the same CDR3. The V end was cut by 5 bases, the J end by 0 bases, with 4 bases between. Germline V lookup: CDR1 MDHEN, CDR2 SYDVKM. CDR3 length: 12 residues. The sample comes from a study of OX40 agonist ivuxolimab in advanced cancers. Study background: Partial responses were seen in three patients, one with hepatocellular carcinoma and two with cutaneous melanoma. Study-wide findings and caveats: The study found that CD8+ T cells averaged more expanded clones than CD4+. There was clonal expansion of CD4+ and CD8+ blood T cells by week 6 at 0.1 to 3.0 mg/kg. Which antigen the expanded peripheral T cells recognized is unknown.

Assay used: immunoSEQ multiplex PCR; TCRdb lists only in-frame clones, some missing. The table lists roughly 83,000 clones, under 95% of them singletons. Specimen: CD4+ or CD8+ T cells sorted from blood, collected in a trial of the OX40 agonist ivuxolimab. The TCR was taken from an adult with an advanced solid tumor such as melanoma, head and neck, liver or kidney cancer. This sequence joins TRBV28 and TRBJ2-5, with D hard to call. The DNA for the CDR3 is TGTGCCAGCAGTCCGTACCAAGAGACCCAGTACTTC. It translates to CASSPYQETQYF.